This T cell receptor beta chain was profiled in a study of monozygotic twins with inflammatory bowel disease. After skipping T cell sorting, the authors isolated total RNA from whole blood. Germline values: CDR1 SGHRS, CDR2 YFSETQ. The CDR3 is 19 amino acids. Whole-study results and caveats: Between concordant and discordant twins, repertoire similarity failed to differ, a result that limited power may explain. Evidence failed to back one strong IBD-linked signal or clonotype.

TCRalpha and TCRbeta cDNA was put through two nested PCRs of roughly 16 and 10 cycles. Using the 5' RACE reads, TCRdb records one entry per CDR3 protein without DNA. The specimen's table records roughly 330,000 distinct CDR3 sequences. Note on this clonotype: The antigen is undetermined.

The material sequenced was blood. J is TRBJ2-1 and V is TRBV5-1; there is no DNA to check the TCRdb D call of TRBD2. This sequence was found in a human donor with ulcerative colitis or Crohn's disease, or a healthy co-twin of an affected twin (not recorded which). CDR3 amino acids: CASSLGGRSGRGTYNEQFF. Drawing the rest from reference TRBV5-1 and TRBJ2-1, the complete variable domain is KAGVTQTPRYLIKTRGQQVTLSCSPISGHRSVSWYQQTPGQGLQFLFEYFSETQRNKGNFPGRFSGRQFSNSRSEMNVSTLELGDSALYLCASSLGGRSGRGTYNEQFFGPGTRLTVL.